The subject of this entry is one TCR beta chain. The record originates from a study of CD8 T cells in Susac syndrome. An amount of RNA that ranged from roughly 0.45 to 1 ug was reverse transcribed with random hexamers. Coverage of TCR beta CDR3 amplification by immunoSEQ multiplex PCR extended to 54 Vbeta and 13 Jbeta. TCRdb fed the immunoSEQ multiplex PCR reads into MiXCR, producing one record per CDR3 protein. The data hold 150,000 to 180,000 distinct CDR3 sequences, with over 95% observed a single time. The CDR3 has 15 amino acids. V lost 6 bases to trimming and J lost 3 bases, with 17 bases between them. CDR1 and CDR2 from the germline V gene are MNHNS and SASEGT.

The sequence came from a human donor with multiple sclerosis. The genes are TRBV6-1 and TRBJ2-5; D could derive from TRBD1 or TRBD2 (6 bases each). Sequenced material: CD8+ T cells from PBMCs. The CDR3 DNA sequence: TGTGCCAGCAGCCTCGGGTTGGGGGGCAAAGAGACCCAGTACTTC. It codes for CASSLGLGGKETQYF.